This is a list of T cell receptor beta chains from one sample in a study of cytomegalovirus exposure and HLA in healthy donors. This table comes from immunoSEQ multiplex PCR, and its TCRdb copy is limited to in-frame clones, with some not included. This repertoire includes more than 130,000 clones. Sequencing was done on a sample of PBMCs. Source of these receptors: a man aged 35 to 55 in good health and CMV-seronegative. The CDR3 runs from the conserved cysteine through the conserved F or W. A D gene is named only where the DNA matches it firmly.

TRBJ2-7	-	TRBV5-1	CASSMTYRTDVYEQYF	TGCGCCAGCAGCATGACCTACAGGACGGACGTCTACGAGCAGTACTTC
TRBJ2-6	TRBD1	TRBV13	CASSERGRLGANVLTF	TGTGCCAGCAGCGAAAGGGGGCGTCTCGGGGCCAACGTCCTGACTTTC
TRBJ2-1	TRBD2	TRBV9	CASSVGLAGINEQFF	TGTGCCAGCAGCGTAGGACTAGCGGGGATCAATGAGCAGTTCTTC
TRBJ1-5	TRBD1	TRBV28	CAEGTGTKPQHF	TGTGCCGAGGGGACAGGGACAAAGCCCCAGCATTTT
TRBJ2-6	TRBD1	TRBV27	CASSLRGQGPAPLSGANVLTF	TGTGCCAGCAGTTTACGGGGACAGGGCCCTGCGCCTCTCTCTGGGGCCAACGTCCTGACTTTC
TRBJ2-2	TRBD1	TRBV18	CASSPDRGRNTGELFF	TGTGCCAGCTCGCCCGACAGGGGGAGGAACACCGGGGAGCTGTTTTTT
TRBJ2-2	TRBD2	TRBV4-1	CASSQDGGGLGGELFF	TGCGCCAGCAGCCAAGATGGGGGAGGGCTTGGCGGGGAGCTGTTTTTT
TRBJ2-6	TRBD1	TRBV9	CASSSRGQGTSGANVLTF	TGTGCCAGCAGCTCACGTGGACAGGGCACCTCTGGGGCCAACGTCCTGACTTTC
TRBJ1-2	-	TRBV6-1	CASSEALTGHFGYTF	TGTGCCAGCAGTGAAGCGCTTACAGGACACTTTGGCTACACCTTC
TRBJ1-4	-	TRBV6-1	CASSVGPTNEKLFF	TGTGCCAGCAGTGTTGGGCCAACTAATGAAAAACTGTTTTTT
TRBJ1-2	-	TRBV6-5	CASSYGQLSNYGYTF	TGTGCCAGCAGTTACGGACAGTTGAGCAACTATGGCTACACCTTC